This TCR beta chain derives from a study of brain T cells in children with intractable seizures. The CDR3 totals 15 residues. Trimming removed 5 bases at V and 1 base at J, with 17 bases between. In germline, CDR1 is SQVTM, CDR2 ANQGSEA. The assay was immunoSEQ multiplex PCR, and TCRdb's table has in-frame clones only and misses some. The sample has 340,000 or so clones; about 94% are singletons. Time point described: blood from clinic visit 5 months post-surgery; TSC patient then seizure free. This receptor was taken from a boy less than two years old with tuberous sclerosis and intractable seizures. V and J are TRBV29-1 and TRBJ1-1; possible D gene TRBD1, 6 bases. The sequencing here drew on peripheral blood, taken roughly 5 months after surgery. The CDR3 bases are TGCAGCGTTCTTTCGGGGGGCGCGTGGAACACTGAAGCTTTCTTT. Its translation: CSVLSGGAWNTEAFF.